A selection of T cell receptor beta chains follows, all from one sample in a study of blood T cell repertoires in COVID-19. Method: immunoSEQ multiplex PCR; TCRdb's copy keeps in-frame clones and lacks some. This table has 250,000 to 300,000 clones, about nine tenths appearing once. Specimen: peripheral blood. Source of these receptors: a woman aged 40 to 55 with acute or convalescent COVID-19. The CDR3 runs from the conserved cysteine through the conserved F or W.

v_gene: TRBV10-3; CDR3aa: CAISESGLAGGHGIQYF
v_gene: TRBV29-1; CDR3aa: CSVEPAGYGYTF
v_gene: TRBV6-5; CDR3aa: CASSYSRGLSGNTIYF
v_gene: TRBV6-1; CDR3aa: CASSEGGGPGDTQYF
v_gene: TRBV28; CDR3aa: CASSYRWQNEKLFF
v_gene: TRBV9; CDR3aa: CASSVATGAEAFF
v_gene: TRBV5-1; CDR3aa: CASSLVMVAPSEQFF
v_gene: TRBV3-1/TRBV3-2; CDR3aa: CASSQVSGRGEAFF
v_gene: TRBV7-9; CDR3aa: CAIGEGLNTEAFF
v_gene: TRBV7-3; CDR3aa: CASGELGNYGYTF
v_gene: TRBV13; CDR3aa: CASSLVGETNEKLFF
v_gene: TRBV6-4; CDR3aa: CASSELYGWSKSSYNEQFF
v_gene: TRBV5-1; CDR3aa: CASSEKELFGYTF